Sequencing of this T cell receptor (beta chain) was carried out in a study of cytomegalovirus exposure and HLA in healthy donors. Background on the study: Later analysis reported that the roughly 130 validation repertoires shared the platform of the roughly 630 first-cohort repertoires. Study-level findings and limits: High sensitivity and specificity were reportedly achieved when the classifier diagnosed cytomegalovirus status.

V was trimmed by 2 bases and J by 0 bases, leaving 8 bases between them. The CDR3 runs to 15 residues. Germline assignment: CDR1 SNHLY and CDR2 FYNNEI. This clone has a handful of counts. Its antigen is not identified. Data came from immunoSEQ multiplex PCR; TCRdb stores just in-frame clones and leaves some out. The data show about 160,000 clones, 85% to 90% seen once. The chain uses TRBV2 and TRBJ2-1; a weak D match, TRBD2 (5 bases). The receptor was isolated from a woman aged 25 to 45 in good health and CMV-seronegative. The sample consisted of PBMCs. CDR3 DNA: TGTGCCAGCAGTGAAACTACTAGCTCCTACAATGAGCAGTTCTTC. Protein: CASSETTSSYNEQFF.